A selection of T cell receptor beta chains follows, all from one sample in a study of blood T cell repertoires in COVID-19. Measured with immunoSEQ multiplex PCR; TCRdb has only the in-frame clones, and not every one. The sample has roughly 24,000 clones; approximately 88% are singletons. The sequencing sample was made of peripheral blood. These receptors all stem from a man between 70 and 80 years old in a cohort sampled during active COVID-19. CDR3s include the opening cysteine and the closing phenylalanine or tryptophan. D genes are given only for firm matches. Clone size is given for some rows only: seen once, a few or many times, or a class if the clone is expanded.

clone_size: .; v_call: TRBV2; d_call: TRBD2; j_call: TRBJ2-2; cdr3_aa: CASSEQRERRTGELFF; cdr3_nt: TGTGCCAGCAGTGAACAGCGGGAGAGGCGCACCGGGGAGCTGTTTTTT
clone_size: once; v_call: TRBV5-1; d_call: .; j_call: TRBJ1-1; cdr3_aa: CASSLGGADTEAFF; cdr3_nt: TGCGCCAGCAGCTTGGGGGGCGCAGACACTGAAGCTTTCTTT
clone_size: .; v_call: TRBV19; d_call: TRBD2; j_call: TRBJ2-2; cdr3_aa: CASTREGTVGELFF; cdr3_nt: TGTGCCAGTACGAGGGAGGGCACCGTCGGGGAGCTGTTTTTT
clone_size: .; v_call: TRBV18; d_call: .; j_call: TRBJ2-3; cdr3_aa: CASSLNTGTDTQYF; cdr3_nt: TGTGCCAGCTCACTAAATACTGGCACAGATACGCAGTATTTT
clone_size: .; v_call: TRBV19; d_call: .; j_call: TRBJ1-2; cdr3_aa: CASSDSRGGRALTNYGYTF; cdr3_nt: TGTGCCAGTAGCGATAGCAGAGGCGGAAGAGCATTAACCAACTATGGCTACACCTTC
clone_size: .; v_call: TRBV2; d_call: .; j_call: TRBJ2-1; cdr3_aa: CASSVDLGDYNEQFF; cdr3_nt: TGTGCCAGCAGTGTCGATCTCGGAGACTACAATGAGCAGTTCTTC
clone_size: .; v_call: TRBV9; d_call: .; j_call: TRBJ1-1; cdr3_aa: CASSPQPDRGEAFF; cdr3_nt: TGTGCCAGCAGCCCTCAACCGGACAGAGGTGAAGCTTTCTTT
clone_size: .; v_call: TRBV7-2; d_call: .; j_call: TRBJ1-4; cdr3_aa: CASSLVDFANEKLFF; cdr3_nt: TGTGCCAGCAGCTTAGTCGACTTTGCTAATGAAAAACTGTTTTTT
clone_size: .; v_call: TRBV19; d_call: TRBD2; j_call: TRBJ2-1; cdr3_aa: CASSITGLASGKSNNEQFF; cdr3_nt: TGTGCCAGTAGTATCACCGGGCTGGCTAGCGGGAAGTCGAACAATGAGCAGTTCTTC
clone_size: few; v_call: TRBV28; d_call: TRBD1; j_call: TRBJ1-2; cdr3_aa: CASSSPGQGGPNYGYTF; cdr3_nt: TGTGCCAGCAGTTCCCCGGGACAGGGAGGGCCTAACTATGGCTACACCTTC
clone_size: .; v_call: TRBV11-3; d_call: TRBD1; j_call: TRBJ2-3; cdr3_aa: CASSLAGGWTDTQYF; cdr3_nt: TGTGCCAGCAGCTTAGCAGGGGGCTGGACAGATACGCAGTATTTT
clone_size: .; v_call: TRBV6-5; d_call: .; j_call: TRBJ1-3; cdr3_aa: CASREGLGNTIYF; cdr3_nt: TGTGCCAGCAGAGAGGGATTGGGAAACACCATATATTTT
clone_size: .; v_call: TRBV19; d_call: TRBD1; j_call: TRBJ2-1; cdr3_aa: CASSKLGTGLDEQFF; cdr3_nt: TGTGCCAGTAGTAAGTTGGGGACAGGGCTCGATGAGCAGTTCTTC
clone_size: .; v_call: TRBV6-5; d_call: .; j_call: TRBJ1-4; cdr3_aa: CASKTTTNEKLFF; cdr3_nt: TGTGCCAGCAAGACAACAACTAATGAAAAACTGTTTTTT
clone_size: .; v_call: TRBV3-1/TRBV3-2; d_call: .; j_call: TRBJ2-5; cdr3_aa: CASSQDSGFRGETQYF; cdr3_nt: TGTGCCAGCAGCCAAGATTCGGGTTTCAGGGGAGAGACCCAGTACTTC
clone_size: .; v_call: TRBV11-2; d_call: .; j_call: TRBJ1-3; cdr3_aa: CASRHLRLSGNTIYF; cdr3_nt: TGTGCCAGCAGACACCTTAGACTCTCTGGAAACACCATATATTTT
clone_size: .; v_call: TRBV19; d_call: TRBD1; j_call: TRBJ1-5; cdr3_aa: CATSGQGVGNQPQHF; cdr3_nt: TGTGCCACCTCGGGACAGGGGGTCGGCAATCAGCCCCAGCATTTT
clone_size: .; v_call: TRBV27; d_call: TRBD2; j_call: TRBJ2-2; cdr3_aa: CASSLGSGRTGELFF; cdr3_nt: TGTGCCAGCAGTTTAGGGAGCGGGAGGACCGGGGAGCTGTTTTTT
clone_size: .; v_call: TRBV19; d_call: .; j_call: TRBJ1-1; cdr3_aa: CASSINVEQNTEAFF; cdr3_nt: TGTGCCAGTAGTATAAATGTAGAGCAGAACACTGAAGCTTTCTTT
clone_size: .; v_call: TRBV9; d_call: .; j_call: TRBJ2-5; cdr3_aa: CASSVATGEETQYF; cdr3_nt: TGTGCCAGCAGCGTAGCGACAGGAGAAGAGACCCAGTACTTC
clone_size: .; v_call: TRBV28; d_call: TRBD1; j_call: TRBJ2-3; cdr3_aa: CASSPGGTGGTDTQYF; cdr3_nt: TGTGCCAGCAGTCCCGGTGGGACAGGGGGCACGGATACGCAGTATTTT
clone_size: .; v_call: TRBV19; d_call: .; j_call: TRBJ2-7; cdr3_aa: CASSIEGTGSGEQYF; cdr3_nt: TGTGCAAGTAGTATAGAAGGGACTGGGTCCGGCGAGCAGTACTTC